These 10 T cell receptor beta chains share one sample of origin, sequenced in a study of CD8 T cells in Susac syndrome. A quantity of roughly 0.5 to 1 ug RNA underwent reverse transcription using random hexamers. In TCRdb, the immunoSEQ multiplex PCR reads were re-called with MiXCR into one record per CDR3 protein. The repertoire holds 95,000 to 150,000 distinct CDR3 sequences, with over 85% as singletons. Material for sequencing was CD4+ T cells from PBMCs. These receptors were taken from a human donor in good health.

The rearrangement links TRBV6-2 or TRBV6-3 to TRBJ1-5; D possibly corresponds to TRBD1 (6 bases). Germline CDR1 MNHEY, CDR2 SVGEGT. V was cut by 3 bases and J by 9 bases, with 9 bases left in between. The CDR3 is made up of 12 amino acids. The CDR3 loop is CASSYQGLPQHF. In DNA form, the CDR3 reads TGTGCCAGCAGTTATCAGGGGCTGCCCCAGCATTTT.

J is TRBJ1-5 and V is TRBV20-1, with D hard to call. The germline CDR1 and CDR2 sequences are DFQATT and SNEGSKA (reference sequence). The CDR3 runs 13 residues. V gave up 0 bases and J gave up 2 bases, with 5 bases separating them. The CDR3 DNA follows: TGCAGTGCTAGAGAGGCAGGCAATCAGCCCCAGCATTTT. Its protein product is CSAREAGNQPQHF.

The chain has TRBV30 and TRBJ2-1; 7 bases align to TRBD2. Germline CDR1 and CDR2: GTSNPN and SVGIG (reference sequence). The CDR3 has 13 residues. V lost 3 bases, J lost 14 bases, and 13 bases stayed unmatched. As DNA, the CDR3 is TGTGCCTGGAGCCAGATTGCTAGCGGAGGGGAGTTCTTC. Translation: CAWSQIASGGEFF.

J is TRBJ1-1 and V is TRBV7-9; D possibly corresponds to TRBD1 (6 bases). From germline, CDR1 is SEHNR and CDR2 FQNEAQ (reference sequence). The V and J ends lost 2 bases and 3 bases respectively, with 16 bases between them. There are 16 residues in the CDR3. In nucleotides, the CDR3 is TGTGCCAGCAGCTTATTCAGGGGCCCACCTTACACTGAAGCTTTCTTT. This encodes CASSLFRGPPYTEAFF.

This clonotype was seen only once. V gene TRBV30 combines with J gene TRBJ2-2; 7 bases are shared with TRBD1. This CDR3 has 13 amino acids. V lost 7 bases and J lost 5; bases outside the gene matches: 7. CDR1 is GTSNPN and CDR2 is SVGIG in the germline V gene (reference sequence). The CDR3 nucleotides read TGTGCCTCCTATGACAGGGCAACCGGGGAGCTGTTTTTT. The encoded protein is CASYDRATGELFF.

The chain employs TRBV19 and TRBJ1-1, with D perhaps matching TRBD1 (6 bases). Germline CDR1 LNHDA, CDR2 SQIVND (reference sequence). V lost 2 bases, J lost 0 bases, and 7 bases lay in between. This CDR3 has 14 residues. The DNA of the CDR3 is TGTGCCAGTAGTATACAGGGGATGAACACTGAAGCTTTCTTT. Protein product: CASSIQGMNTEAFF.

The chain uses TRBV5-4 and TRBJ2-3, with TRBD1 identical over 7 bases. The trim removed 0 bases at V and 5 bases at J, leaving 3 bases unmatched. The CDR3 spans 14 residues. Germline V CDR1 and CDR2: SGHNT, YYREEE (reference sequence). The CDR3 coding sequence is TGTGCCAGCAGCTTGGAAAGGGGGCAAGATACGCAGTATTTT. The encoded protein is CASSLERGQDTQYF.

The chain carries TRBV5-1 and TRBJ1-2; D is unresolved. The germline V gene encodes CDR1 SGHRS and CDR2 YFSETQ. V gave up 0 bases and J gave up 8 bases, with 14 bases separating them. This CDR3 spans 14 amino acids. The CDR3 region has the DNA TGCGCCAGCAGCTTGGAATTTGAACAGCTCGGCTACACCTTC. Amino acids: CASSLEFEQLGYTF.

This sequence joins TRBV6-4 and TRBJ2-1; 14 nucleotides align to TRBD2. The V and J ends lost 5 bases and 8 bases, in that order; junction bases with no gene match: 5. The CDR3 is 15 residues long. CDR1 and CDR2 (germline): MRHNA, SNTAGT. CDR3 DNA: TGTGCCAGCAGTAAGAGACTAGCGGGAGGGGATGAGCAGTTCTTC. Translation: CASSKRLAGGDEQFF.

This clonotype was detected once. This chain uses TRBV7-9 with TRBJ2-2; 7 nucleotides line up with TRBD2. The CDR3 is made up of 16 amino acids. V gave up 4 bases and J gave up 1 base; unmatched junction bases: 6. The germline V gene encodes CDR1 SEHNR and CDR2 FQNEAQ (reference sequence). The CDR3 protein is CASSSRPGGNTGELFF. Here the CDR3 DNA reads TGTGCCAGCAGCTCGCGTCCGGGAGGGAACACCGGGGAGCTGTTTTTT.